This is a list of T cell receptor beta chains from one sample in a study of T cells expressing NK-cell markers. TCRdb re-called the 5' RACE reads, yielding one record per CDR3 amino acid sequence without DNA. This table holds around 110,000 distinct CDR3 sequences. Sequencing was carried out using blood T cells: a sorted CD56 or NKG2C T cell subset, CD4+ or CD8+ T cells, or bulk PBMC T cells (not recorded which). The receptor source for this set is a woman aged 18-70 years in good health. Both conserved end residues are part of each CDR3.

J gene | CDR3 length | V gene | CDR3 protein
TRBJ2-3 | 15 | TRBV5-1 | CASSPRTSARDTQYF
TRBJ2-7 | 13 | TRBV20-1 | CSAPGTAYYEQYF
TRBJ2-5 | 15 | TRBV28 | CASSYPTGDQETQYF
TRBJ2-1 | 17 | TRBV4-1 | CASSRLLADGSYNEQFF
TRBJ2-1 | 14 | TRBV6-4 | CASSETSGRDEQFF
TRBJ2-5 | 13 | TRBV6-6 | CASHGLAKETQYF
TRBJ2-3 | 16 | TRBV6-4 | CASSDSLAGGPDTQYF
TRBJ2-3 | 15 | TRBV6-5 | CASSYGGGATDTQYF
TRBJ1-1 | 16 | TRBV7-9 | CASSTSGGDRPLGAFF
TRBJ1-6 | 16 | TRBV6-5 | CASSYSTAGGNSPLHF
TRBJ1-1 | 13 | TRBV7-9 | CASSSSSYTEAFF
TRBJ2-1 | 14 | TRBV29-1 | CSVGVALLHNEQFF
TRBJ1-1 | 14 | TRBV9 | CASSAGQGGTEAFF
TRBJ2-1 | 17 | TRBV6-5 | CASSYLHSDRGLNEQFF
TRBJ2-3 | 16 | TRBV7-9 | CASSLDGLDQPDTQYF